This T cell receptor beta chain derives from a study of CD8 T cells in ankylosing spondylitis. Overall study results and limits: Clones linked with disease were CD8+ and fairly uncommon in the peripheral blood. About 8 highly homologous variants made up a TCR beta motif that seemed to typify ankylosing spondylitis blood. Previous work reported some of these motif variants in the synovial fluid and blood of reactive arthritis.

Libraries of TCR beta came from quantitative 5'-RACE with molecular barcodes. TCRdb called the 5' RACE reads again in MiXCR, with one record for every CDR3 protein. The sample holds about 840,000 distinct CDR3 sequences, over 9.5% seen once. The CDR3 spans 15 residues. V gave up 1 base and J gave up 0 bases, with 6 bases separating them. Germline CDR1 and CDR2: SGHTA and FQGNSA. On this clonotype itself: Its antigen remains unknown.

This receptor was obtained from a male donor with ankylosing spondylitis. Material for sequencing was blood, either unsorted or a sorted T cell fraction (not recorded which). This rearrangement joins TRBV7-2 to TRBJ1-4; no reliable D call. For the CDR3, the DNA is TGTGCCAGCAGCTTAGGGCGGACAACTAATGAAAAACTGTTTTTT. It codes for CASSLGRTTNEKLFF.